This T cell receptor (beta chain) was sequenced for a study of blood T cells in healthy people across ages. Trimming cost V 10 bases and J 1 base; bases outside gene matches: 6. CDR1 and CDR2 (germline): MNHNS, SASEGT. CDR3 length equals 13 residues. A second PCR of 7 to 11 cycles used a sample-barcoded 5' primer and a J-beta primer mix. TCRdb re-analysed the 5' RACE reads in MiXCR, keeping a single row per CDR3 protein. The sample lists about 1.8 million distinct CDR3 sequences; about 50% were seen once. This chain joins TRBV6-1 and TRBJ2-7, with 8 positions matching TRBD1. This clonotype originated in a woman in her thirties or forties in good health. The sample was blood. CDR3 in DNA: TGTGCCATCGGGACAGGTTTGTCCTACGAGCAGTACTTC. Translation gives CAIGTGLSYEQYF.